One sample yielded the 9 T cell receptor beta chains listed below, sequenced in a study of OX40 agonist ivuxolimab in advanced cancers. Library preparation used the immunoSEQ multiplex PCR assay. TCRdb carries this immuneACCESS record with in-frame sequences only. Its versions omit some clonotypes, under half of them owing to an unresolved V gene in the studies checked, with the rest unexplained. For this sample there are under 95,000 clones; roughly 86% appear just once. Approximately 6.9% of the sample rests with the top ten. The sequencing used CD4+ or CD8+ T cells sorted from blood, collected in a trial of the OX40 agonist ivuxolimab. These receptors all come from an adult with an advanced solid tumor such as melanoma, head and neck, liver or kidney cancer.

The gene calls are TRBV9 and TRBJ2-1; TRBD1 agrees at 10 bases. The CDR3 has 17 amino acids. The germline CDR1 and CDR2 sequences are SGDLS and YYNGEE. Trimming removed 0 bases from V and 5 bases from J; junction bases left unmatched: 8. Written as DNA, the CDR3 is TGTGCCAGCAGCGTAGGCCCGGGACAGGGGTCGAACAATGAGCAGTTCTTC. It translates to CASSVGPGQGSNNEQFF.

The rearrangement links TRBV29-1 to TRBJ1-2; perhaps TRBD1 as D (5 bases). V lost 2 bases and J 4 bases, leaving 8 bases between the germline ends. Germline CDR1 reads SQVTM; CDR2 reads ANQGSEA. The CDR3 extends over 12 amino acids. The CDR3 nucleotides read TGCAGCGTTGAAAGGGGCGGCTATGGCTACACCTTC. Protein: CSVERGGYGYTF. Filled out from reference TRBV29-1 and TRBJ1-2, the complete variable domain reads SAVISQKPSRDICQRGTSLTIQCQVDSQVTMMFWYRQQPGQSLTLIATANQGSEATYESGFVIDKFPISRPNLTFSTLTVSNMSPEDSSIYLCSVERGGYGYTFGSGTRLTVV.

This clone was seen just once. The CDR3 spells CASSLSGSRGNEQFF. The CDR3 DNA is TGTGCCAGCAGCCTGAGCGGGAGTAGAGGCAATGAGCAGTTCTTC. This rearrangement joins TRBV7-3 to TRBJ2-1; TRBD2 matches at 8 bases. This CDR3 contains 15 residues. The V gene end was trimmed by 5 bases and the J gene end by 6 bases; junction bases not matched to a gene: 9. Germline values: CDR1 SGHTA, CDR2 FQGTGA.

The chain recombines TRBV7-9 with TRBJ1-3; D is unclear. Trimming took 1 base from V and 7 from J, leaving 14 bases between them. Germline values: CDR1 SEHNR, CDR2 FQNEAQ (reference sequence). CDR3 length equals 15 residues. CDR3 region: CASSLDTGPWNTIYF. In nucleotides, the CDR3 is TGTGCCAGCAGCTTAGATACGGGCCCCTGGAACACCATATATTTT.

J is TRBJ1-5 and V is TRBV2, with 8 bases aligning to TRBD1. Losses at the gene ends were 6 bases for V and 4 bases for J; bases not matched to a gene: 23. This CDR3 has 20 amino acids. Germline assignment: CDR1 SNHLY and CDR2 FYNNEI. The CDR3 nucleotides read TGTGCCAGCAGGACAGGGGCGGGTTCCCGACAGACCGGGAGGAATCAGCCCCAGCATTTT. Residues: CASRTGAGSRQTGRNQPQHF.

The CDR3 region is CASSPTGVDGYGYTF. As DNA, the CDR3 is TGTGCCAGCTCACCGACAGGGGTGGATGGCTATGGCTACACCTTC. This sequence joins TRBV18 and TRBJ1-2; TRBD1 matches 8 bases. CDR3 length: 15 amino acids. V was pared by 3 bases and J by 4 bases, with 7 bases of the junction left unmatched. The germline V gene encodes CDR1 KGHSH and CDR2 LQKENI. Supplemented by reference TRBV18 and TRBJ1-2, the full variable domain reads NAGVMQNPRHLVRRRGQEARLRCSPMKGHSHVYWYRQLPEEGLKFMVYLQKENIIDESGMPKERFSAEFPKEGPSILRIQQVVRGDSAAYFCASSPTGVDGYGYTFGSGTRLTVV.

CDR3 DNA sequence: TGTGCCATTCTTCGGACAGTCGCAAGAGATGAGCAGTTCTTC. This codes for CAILRTVARDEQFF. The genes are TRBV2 and TRBJ2-1; the D gene is possibly TRBD1 (6 bases). Germline V gene data show CDR1 as SNHLY and CDR2 as FYNNEI. This CDR3 spans 14 amino acids. Trimming pared 10 bases from V and 8 bases from J, leaving 21 bases between. The entire variable domain, with the rest obtained from reference TRBV2 and TRBJ2-1, is as follows: EPEVTQTPSHQVTQMGQEVILRCVPISNHLYFYWYRQILGQKVEFLVSFYNNEISEKSEIFDDQFSVERPDGSNFTLKIRSTKLEDSAMYFCAILRTVARDEQFFGPGTRLTVL.

In DNA, the CDR3 is TGTGCCAGCAGCCTCTGGGGCTCCTACGAGCAGTACTTC. Encoded protein: CASSLWGSYEQYF. This rearrangement joins TRBV6-1 to TRBJ2-7, with D unresolved. The germline gives CDR1 MNHNS, CDR2 SASEGT. V lost 6 bases, J lost 0 bases, and 9 bases lay in between. The CDR3 sequence is 13 residues long.

The chain recombines TRBV19 with TRBJ1-2; 8 bases are shared with TRBD1. Germline loops: CDR1 LNHDA, CDR2 SQIVND (reference sequence). The CDR3 length is 13 residues. Trimming took 7 bases from V and 2 from J; bases not matched to a gene: 3. DNA of the CDR3: TGTGCCAGTACAAGGACAGGGAACTATGGCTACACCTTC. It specifies CASTRTGNYGYTF.